The 17 T cell receptor beta chains below were found in one sample sequenced in a study of blood T cell repertoires in COVID-19. Profiled with immunoSEQ multiplex PCR; TCRdb holds only in-frame clones, not every one. The data contain about 270,000 clones, 90% of them singletons. The sequenced sample was PBMCs or T cells enriched from blood (not recorded which). The receptors stem from a woman in her twenties or thirties with acute COVID-19.

This clone came up a few times. The rearrangement uses TRBV5-4 and TRBJ2-7; 13 bases map to TRBD2. Germline loops: CDR1 SGHNT, CDR2 YYREEE (reference sequence). This CDR3 contains 16 residues. V shed 4 bases, J shed 3 bases, and the junction held 7 bases outside the gene matches. The CDR3 reads CASSPTGLAGIYEQYF. The CDR3 DNA follows: TGTGCCAGCAGCCCAACGGGACTAGCGGGGATCTACGAGCAGTACTTC. Full variable domain (remainder filled in from reference TRBV5-4 and TRBJ2-7): ETGVTQSPTHLIKTRGQQVTLRCSSQSGHNTVSWYQQALGQGPQFIFQYYREEENGRGNFPPRFSGLQFPNYSSELNVNALELDDSALYLCASSPTGLAGIYEQYFGPGTRLTVT.

This clone turned up a few times. V is TRBV2 and J is TRBJ2-1, with 7 bases identical to TRBD1. The length of the CDR3 is 15 residues. The trim removed 6 bases at V and 1 base at J, leaving 6 bases unmatched. Germline V gene sequence: CDR1 SNHLY, CDR2 FYNNEI. The CDR3 reads CASRDRDRSYNEQFF. DNA for the CDR3: TGTGCCAGCAGAGACAGGGATAGGTCCTACAATGAGCAGTTCTTC.

The chain couples TRBV28 to TRBJ2-1; 10 nucleotides line up with TRBD2. This CDR3 has 16 residues. The V gene end was trimmed by 5 bases and the J gene end by 2 bases; junction bases not matched to a gene: 6. Germline CDR1 reads MDHEN; CDR2 reads SYDVKM. The CDR3 reads CASSRASGGPYNEQFF. CDR3 nucleotide sequence: TGTGCCAGCAGTAGGGCTAGCGGGGGTCCCTACAATGAGCAGTTCTTC. The variable domain in full, completed from reference TRBV28 and TRBJ2-1, reads DVKVTQSSRYLVKRTGEKVFLECVQDMDHENMFWYRQDPGLGLRLIYFSYDVKMKEKGDIPEGYSVSREKKERFSLILESASTNQTSMYLCASSRASGGPYNEQFFGPGTRLTVL.

In its sample, this clone was seen a few times. This chain links TRBV19 with TRBJ2-1; D gene ambiguous. The CDR3 is 15 residues long. Germline V gives CDR1 LNHDA, CDR2 SQIVND (reference sequence). Trimming took 9 bases from V and 10 from J, leaving 25 bases between them. In DNA form, the CDR3 reads TGTGCCAGCGCCCCGGTTGTACAGAGCCTTAGGGAGCAGTTCTTC. Translated, it gives CASAPVVQSLREQFF.

Worth noting for this clone: One end of the junction does not line up with germline, which may come from a read error. V is TRBV6-5 and J is TRBJ2-3; 7 bases map to TRBD1. Germline V gene sequence: CDR1 MNHEY, CDR2 SVGAGI. This CDR3 has 14 amino acids. CDR3: CASTGRGRTDTQYF. The DNA of the CDR3 is TGTGCCAGCACGGGAAGGGGGCGCACGGATACGCAGTATTTT.

The chain employs TRBV19 and TRBJ2-5; D is unresolved. CDR3 length: 14 amino acids. Germline CDR1 is LNHDA and CDR2 is SQIVND (reference sequence). V lost 3 bases, J lost 2 bases, and 10 bases lay in between. The CDR3 protein is CASSIPGGQETQYF. CDR3 in DNA: TGTGCCAGTAGTATTCCCGGCGGACAAGAGACCCAGTACTTC.

The sample holds one count of this clone. The rearrangement uses TRBV5-1 and TRBJ1-6; 9 positions match TRBD1. Germline V gives CDR1 SGHRS, CDR2 YFSETQ. CDR3 length: 16 amino acids. The V gene end was trimmed by 4 bases and the J gene end by 5 bases; junction bases not matched to a gene: 7. CDR3 loop: CASSPNRDRDNSPLHF. The CDR3 DNA reads TGCGCCAGCAGCCCCAACCGGGACAGGGATAATTCACCCCTCCACTTT.

The V call is TRBV18, the J call TRBJ2-3; no clear D gene. CDR3 length: 15 amino acids. Deletions cut 4 bases from V and 5 bases from J, with 16 bases between. Germline V gene data show CDR1 as KGHSH and CDR2 as LQKENI. CDR3 loop: CASSLSSPRKDTQYF. The CDR3 nucleotides read TGTGCCAGCTCACTCTCCTCCCCCAGGAAAGATACGCAGTATTTT.

This clone appeared once. The V call is TRBV10-2, the J call TRBJ1-3, with D hard to call. V shed 4 bases and J shed 4 bases, with 8 bases lying between them. The germline V gene has CDR1 WSHSY and CDR2 SAAADI. The CDR3 sequence is 13 residues long. The CDR3 sequence is CASSVTEGNTIYF. DNA of the CDR3: TGCGCCAGCAGTGTTACAGAAGGAAACACCATATATTTT.

This clone has only one observation. The chain joins TRBV7-8 to TRBJ2-2; 10 positions match TRBD2. Germline CDR1 and CDR2: SGHVS and FQNEAQ. The CDR3 runs to 17 residues. After removal of 4 bases from V and 0 bases from J, the junction contained 5 bases not matched to a gene. This CDR3 reads CASSSWGLASNTGELFF. Written as DNA, the CDR3 is TGTGCCAGCAGCTCATGGGGACTAGCGTCGAACACCGGGGAGCTGTTTTTT.

The rearrangement uses TRBV6-2 or TRBV6-3 and TRBJ1-2, with 10 bases matching TRBD1. V shed 4 bases and J 6 bases; nucleotides not matched to a gene: 11. Germline-derived CDR1 and CDR2 are MNHEY and SVGEGT. This CDR3 has 16 amino acids. The DNA for the CDR3 is TGTGCCAGCAGTTCCACAAACTCGGGGACAGGGGATGGCTACACCTTC. This sequence encodes CASSSTNSGTGDGYTF.

The V gene is TRBV14, the J gene TRBJ2-3; 12 nucleotides match TRBD2. V was pared by 5 bases and J by 3 bases, with 3 bases of the junction left unmatched. The CDR3 length is 15 residues. In germline, CDR1 is SGHDN, CDR2 FVKESK. Here the CDR3 reads CASSYTSGRTDTQYF. CDR3 DNA: TGTGCCAGCAGCTATACTAGCGGGAGGACAGATACGCAGTATTTT.

V usage is TRBV11-2 and J usage is TRBJ2-7; TRBD1 matches 8 bases. The germline gives CDR1 SGHAT, CDR2 FQNNGV. CDR3 length equals 15 residues. The trim removed 0 bases at V and 4 bases at J, leaving 5 bases unmatched. CDR3 sequence (DNA): TGTGCCAGCAGCTTAGAAACAGGGGGACATTACGAGCAGTACTTC. Its protein is CASSLETGGHYEQYF.

This clone occurred once. This chain connects TRBV11-3 to TRBJ2-3; 7 nucleotides match TRBD2. There are 14 residues in the CDR3. Germline assignment: CDR1 SGHNT and CDR2 YENEEA. V was pared by 2 bases and J by 6 bases, with 5 bases of the junction left unmatched. CDR3 sequence: CASSLSGDVDTQYF. CDR3 nucleotides: TGTGCCAGCAGCTTAAGCGGGGACGTTGATACGCAGTATTTT.

The rearrangement uses TRBV27 and TRBJ2-7, with 11 bases aligning to TRBD1. CDR3 size: 15 residues. Germline CDR1 and CDR2: MNHEY and SMNVEV (reference sequence). V shed 2 bases, J shed 6 bases, and the junction held 6 bases outside the gene matches. CDR3 protein: CASSLKGGTGGEQYF. The DNA for the CDR3 is TGTGCCAGCAGTTTAAAGGGGGGGACAGGGGGCGAGCAGTACTTC.

The chain recombines TRBV30 with TRBJ2-2, with D hard to call. Germline CDR1 reads GTSNPN; CDR2 reads SVGIG (reference sequence). The V gene lost 4 bases and the J gene lost 5 bases, with 8 bases spanning the gap. The CDR3 runs 12 residues. The CDR3 is CAWNEQTGELFF. DNA of the CDR3: TGTGCCTGGAATGAGCAAACCGGGGAGCTGTTTTTT.

The chain combines TRBV29-1 with TRBJ2-6, with D possibly TRBD2 on 5 matching bases. Germline CDR1 SQVTM, CDR2 ANQGSEA. V was trimmed by 6 bases and J by 2 bases, leaving 14 bases between them. The CDR3 covers 15 residues. CDR3 residues: CSVRLGRAGANVLTF. In DNA form, the CDR3 reads TGCAGCGTACGCCTAGGGCGGGCTGGGGCCAACGTCCTGACTTTC.